A single sample gave rise to the 22 T cell receptor beta chains below, sequenced in a study of CXCR3 chemokines and chemotherapy response in bladder cancer. TCRdb itself ran the PCR reads through MiXCR, one entry per CDR3 protein. Here the sample spans more than 7,000 distinct CDR3 sequences, roughly 12% being singletons. Sampling was conducted from a patient whose treatment included neoadjuvant chemotherapy. The source of these receptors is a human donor with bladder cancer that responded to neoadjuvant chemotherapy.

This clonotype was seen more than once but under ten times. Here the CDR3 reads CSAIKRGPLDVDTQYF. CDR3 nucleotide sequence: TGCAGTGCCATAAAGCGGGGGCCCCTGGATGTAGATACGCAGTATTTT. J is TRBJ2-3 and V is TRBV20-1; TRBD2 aligns across 8 bases. The V gene's germline CDR1 is DFQATT and CDR2 SNEGSKA (reference sequence). J was trimmed by 5 bases and V by 6 bases; bases with no gene match: 16. The CDR3 is 16 amino acids.

The table lists this clonotype with many counts. CDR3: CASSYGMGVGQETQYF. CDR3 nucleotides: TGTGCCAGCAGCTACGGGATGGGGGTGGGTCAAGAGACCCAGTACTTC. The genes are TRBV5-4 and TRBJ2-5; D may match TRBD1 or TRBD2 (5 bases each). From germline, CDR1 is SGHNT and CDR2 YYREEE (reference sequence). V dropped 3 bases and J dropped 2 bases, with 17 bases sitting between them. There are 16 residues in the CDR3.

By sample share, this clonotype is medium-sized. The chain is built from TRBV7-2 and TRBJ1-6; D is ambiguous. V was shortened by 1 base and J by 0 bases, with 4 bases between the two germline ends. Germline CDR1 and CDR2: SGHTA and FQGNSA. This CDR3 is 15 amino acids long. The CDR3: CASSLGGSYNSPLHF. For the CDR3, the DNA is TGTGCCAGCAGCTTAGGGGGCTCCTATAATTCACCCCTCCACTTT.

Judged by abundance, this clonotype is medium-sized. The genes are TRBV6-5 and TRBJ1-1, with 7 positions matching TRBD1. Germline V lookup: CDR1 MNHEY, CDR2 SVGAGI. The CDR3 runs 13 residues. J gave up 7 bases and V 6 bases, and 8 bases lay outside the gene matches. The CDR3 protein is CASRQTGTGEAFF. The CDR3 bases are TGTGCCAGCAGACAGACAGGGACGGGTGAAGCTTTCTTT.

V is TRBV27 and J is TRBJ1-1; no definite D call. Germline V gene data show CDR1 as MNHEY and CDR2 as SMNVEV (reference sequence). There are 17 residues in the CDR3. V was clipped by 5 bases and J by 5 bases, with 24 bases between them. CDR3 sequence reads: CASSPPIQRKGKTEAFF. The CDR3 DNA is TGTGCCAGCAGTCCTCCAATTCAGAGGAAAGGAAAGACTGAAGCTTTCTTT.

This clonotype was picked up many times. The chain links TRBV5-4 to TRBJ2-6; D remains unclear. V dropped 5 bases and J dropped 0 bases, with 15 bases sitting between them. The CDR3 spans 17 residues. Germline V gene data show CDR1 as SGHNT and CDR2 as YYREEE (reference sequence). CDR3 DNA: TGTGCCAGCAGTCTCCTTTGGGGTAGCTCTGGGGCCAACGTCCTGACTTTC. It yields the protein CASSLLWGSSGANVLTF.

The chain links TRBV14 to TRBJ2-3; 8 bases align to TRBD1. Germline lookup yields CDR1 SGHDN and CDR2 FVKESK. The CDR3 has 17 residues. V shed 1 base, J shed 2 bases, and the junction held 8 bases outside the gene matches. CDR3 DNA sequence: TGTGCCAGCAGCCAAGCCGCCGGGACAGGATTCACAGATACGCAGTATTTT. Its translation: CASSQAAGTGFTDTQYF.

This clonotype appeared many times. The chain couples TRBV5-4 to TRBJ2-5; 7 bases agree with TRBD1. Looked up from germline, CDR1 is SGHNT and CDR2 is YYREEE (reference sequence). The CDR3 loop spans 13 amino acids. Losses at the gene ends were 9 bases for V and 5 bases for J; bases not matched to a gene: 10. Written as DNA, the CDR3 is TGTGCCACCTCAGACAGGGTGGCTGAGACCCAGTACTTC. Amino acids: CATSDRVAETQYF.

This clonotype was observed many times. The J gene is TRBJ2-1, the V gene TRBV6-2 or TRBV6-3, with 15 bases that match TRBD2. There are 15 residues in the CDR3. The germline gives CDR1 MNHEY, CDR2 SVGEGT. V gave up 5 bases and J gave up 12 bases; unmatched junction bases: 8. Here the CDR3 reads CASSRWTSGGAGQFF. The CDR3 nucleotides read TGTGCCAGCAGTCGCTGGACTAGCGGGGGGGCTGGGCAGTTCTTC.

This clonotype was found a few times. V and J are TRBV15 and TRBJ2-1, with D uncertain. Trimming removed 2 bases from V and 5 bases from J, with 16 bases in between. This CDR3 has 16 amino acids. CDR1 LNHNV and CDR2 YYDKDF come from the germline V gene (reference sequence). CDR3 residues: CATSRSLRSSNNEQFF. The CDR3 DNA sequence: TGTGCCACCAGCAGATCACTCAGGTCTAGTAACAATGAGCAGTTCTTC. Together with reference TRBV15 and TRBJ2-1, the CDR3 gives the full variable domain: DAMVIQNPRYQVTQFGKPVTLSCSQTLNHNVMYWYQQKSSQAPKLLFHYYDKDFNNEADTPDNFQSRRPNTSFCFLDIRSPGLGDTAMYLCATSRSLRSSNNEQFFGPGTRLTVL.

This clonotype appeared many times. The chain combines TRBV29-1 with TRBJ1-1; D gene unclear. Germline lookup yields CDR1 SQVTM and CDR2 ANQGSEA. The CDR3 is 11 residues long. Trimming stripped 4 bases from V and 3 bases from J, with 6 bases between. The CDR3 nucleotides read TGCAGCGTTGGATGGTACACTGAAGCTTTCTTT. Encoded protein: CSVGWYTEAFF.

This clonotype was seen ten or more times. The chain uses TRBV7-9 and TRBJ1-1; D might be TRBD1 (5 bases). V lost 7 bases, J lost 4 bases, and 16 bases lay in between. Germline lookup yields CDR1 SEHNR and CDR2 FQNEAQ (reference sequence). This CDR3 has 14 amino acids. DNA for the CDR3: TGTGCCAGCAACTGGGGGAGTAGTGGCACTGAAGCTTTCTTT. Translation gives CASNWGSSGTEAFF.

This clonotype was counted a few times. The chain uses TRBV30 and TRBJ2-7; D gene ambiguous. Per the germline V gene, CDR1 is GTSNPN and CDR2 is SVGIG (reference sequence). The CDR3 is 15 amino acids. Between the trimmed V and J ends, which lost 1 base and 3 bases, there was a span of 16 bases. CDR3 nucleotide sequence: TGTGCCTGGAGTGCCCCTCCCAAAGGGAACTACGAGCAGTACTTC. It is translated as CAWSAPPKGNYEQYF.

This clonotype is medium-sized in the sample. The chain recombines TRBV6-6 with TRBJ2-1, with unresolved D. Trimming removed 6 bases from V and 7 bases from J, with 16 bases in between. The CDR3 is made up of 14 amino acids. Germline V gene lookup returns CDR1 MNHNY and CDR2 SVGAGI (reference sequence). CDR3 sequence reads: CASRAGEWGNEQFF. CDR3 nucleotides: TGTGCCAGCAGGGCAGGTGAATGGGGTAATGAGCAGTTCTTC.

This clonotype was counted ten times or more. This chain links TRBV5-6 with TRBJ2-2, with D possibly being TRBD1 or TRBD2 (5 bases each). V lost 3 bases to trimming and J lost 4 bases, with 10 bases between them. The CDR3 has 14 amino acids. Germline V CDR1 and CDR2: SGHDT, YYEEEE. The CDR3 nucleotides read TGTGCCAGCAGCTCGACGAGGGGCACCGGGGAGCTGTTTTTT. It yields the protein CASSSTRGTGELFF.

This clonotype has a count of ten or more. Here the CDR3 reads CASTPDRVIEQFF. CDR3 nucleotides: TGTGCCAGCACCCCGGACAGGGTGATTGAGCAGTTCTTC. This chain uses TRBV12-3 or TRBV12-4 with TRBJ2-1; 8 bases line up with TRBD1. The CDR3 is 13 amino acids. The V gene end was trimmed by 7 bases and the J gene end by 9 bases; junction bases not matched to a gene: 8.

This clonotype was detected many times. This chain joins TRBV13 and TRBJ2-3, with no clear D. The germline V gene has CDR1 PRHDT and CDR2 FYEKMQ (reference sequence). CDR3 length equals 11 residues. V lost 3 bases, J lost 4 bases, and 2 bases lay in between. The DNA for the CDR3 is TGTGCCAGCAGCTTGTCAGATACGCAGTATTTT. It codes for CASSLSDTQYF.

This clonotype was detected a few times. V and J are TRBV7-9 and TRBJ2-3; no definite D call. This CDR3 region has 14 residues. Germline CDR1 SEHNR, CDR2 FQNEAQ (reference sequence). Trimming shortened V by 7 bases and J by 0 bases, and 11 bases separated the two germline ends. The CDR3 nucleotides are TGTGCCAGCACCCCAGGTATTAGCACAGATACGCAGTATTTT. Its translation is CASTPGISTDTQYF.

This clonotype is medium-sized (0.01 to 0.1%) within its sample. The rearrangement uses TRBV29-1 and TRBJ2-3, with 9 bases fitting TRBD1. Germline CDR1 reads SQVTM; CDR2 reads ANQGSEA. Germline trimming cut 4 bases from V and 7 bases from J; bases unmatched to any gene: 12. This CDR3 spans 15 amino acids. The CDR3 nucleotides read TGCAGCGTTGGATCAGAGGGGACAGGGCCTAATACGCAGTATTTT. This translates into CSVGSEGTGPNTQYF.

By its share, this clonotype is medium-sized. The chain recombines TRBV6-1 with TRBJ1-1; D is ambiguous. Trimming cost V 11 bases and J 1 base, with 17 bases left between them. The CDR3 loop spans 14 amino acids. Looked up from germline, CDR1 is MNHNS and CDR2 is SASEGT. CDR3 bases: TGTGCCTGCTCATGGTCGCCGGCGAACACTGAAGCTTTCTTT. This translates into CACSWSPANTEAFF.

This clonotype occurred many times. This chain uses TRBV12-3 or TRBV12-4 with TRBJ1-1; a possible D gene is TRBD1 (5 bases). V lost 2 bases, J lost 4 bases, and 14 bases lay in between. CDR3 length equals 15 residues. CDR3 in amino acids: CASSLNSGGFTEAFF. Here the CDR3 DNA reads TGTGCCAGCAGTTTAAACAGTGGGGGTTTCACTGAAGCTTTCTTT.

This clonotype was counted at least ten times. The gene calls are TRBV6-6 and TRBJ1-1, with 8 bases matching TRBD1. Germline loops: CDR1 MNHNY, CDR2 SVGAGI (reference sequence). The V and J ends lost 7 bases and 1 base, in that order; junction bases with no gene match: 8. The CDR3 consists of 15 residues. The CDR3 loop reads CASNHRTGTNTEAFF. CDR3 in DNA: TGTGCCAGCAACCATAGGACAGGGACGAACACTGAAGCTTTCTTT.